The entry that follows covers one T cell receptor beta chain sequence. Its antigen is not identified. The data are from a study of CD4 T cells in relation to SARS-CoV-2 and coronaviruses. About the research overall: After 10 days of antigen culture, PBMC TCR beta CDR3s were sequenced.

CD4+ T cells from unexposed donors were obtained before the COVID-19 pandemic (2011-2018). Isolation of CD4+ T cells took place after 10 days in culture. Testing used SARS-CoV-2 S/N and four cold-coronavirus spikes on unexposed-donor CD4+ T cells, cells permitting. Profiled with immunoSEQ multiplex PCR; TCRdb holds only in-frame clones, not every one. The sample contains 9,500 to 12,000 clones, about 81% of which appear only once. Germline V lookup: CDR1 KGHSH, CDR2 LQKENI. V lost 2 bases and J 3 bases, leaving 8 bases between the germline ends. This CDR3 contains 13 residues. This chain joins TRBV18 and TRBJ2-7; no definite D call. Sequenced input: CD4+ T cells from PBMCs, cultured in vitro. The clonotype was recovered from a human donor in good health. The CDR3 bases are TGTGCCAGCTCACCAGCCGTTGACTACGAGCAGTACTTC. Translated: CASSPAVDYEQYF. Filled out from reference TRBV18 and TRBJ2-7, the complete variable domain reads NAGVMQNPRHLVRRRGQEARLRCSPMKGHSHVYWYRQLPEEGLKFMVYLQKENIIDESGMPKERFSAEFPKEGPSILRIQQVVRGDSAAYFCASSPAVDYEQYFGPGTRLTVT.